The 15 T cell receptor beta chains in this list originate from one sample, sequenced in a study of blood T cells in healthy people across ages. Then a second PCR, running about 6 to 11 cycles, was carried out with a sample-barcoded 5' primer and a J-beta primer mix. MiXCR, applied by TCRdb to the 5' RACE reads, yields one record per CDR3 protein. This table holds 850,000 to 1,100,000 distinct CDR3 sequences, 35% to 40% found once. The sequencing sample was made of blood. Receptors were obtained from a man younger than 30 in good health.

This clonotype occurred a few times. V usage is TRBV7-9 and J usage is TRBJ1-2; D unclear. Deletions cut 5 bases from V and 5 bases from J, with 9 bases between. Germline-derived CDR1 and CDR2 are SEHNR and FQNEAQ (reference sequence). The CDR3 is 12 residues long. This CDR3 is CASSLPRYGYTF. In nucleotides, the CDR3 is TGTGCCAGCAGCCTCCCCCGGTATGGCTACACCTTC.

This chain joins TRBV29-1 and TRBJ2-5; 10 bases are a match to TRBD2. The germline V gene encodes CDR1 SQVTM and CDR2 ANQGSEA. The CDR3 loop spans 13 amino acids. The V and J ends lost 3 bases and 9 bases, in that order; junction bases with no gene match: 7. The CDR3 bases are TGCAGCGTTGATCCTAGCGGGGGTCGGGCCCAGTACTTC. Its protein is CSVDPSGGRAQYF.

The V gene is TRBV4-3, the J gene TRBJ1-2, with D hard to call. Trimming pared 0 bases from V and 4 bases from J, leaving 9 bases between. The CDR3 runs 14 residues. Germline CDR1 is LGHNA and CDR2 is YSLEER. CDR3 DNA sequence: TGCGCCAGCAGCCAAGACCGCCAGATCTATGGCTACACCTTC. Residues: CASSQDRQIYGYTF.

V usage is TRBV7-3 and J usage is TRBJ2-7; 8 bases are a match to TRBD2. The tail of the sequence fits TRBJ2-5 better, so the J call may be wrong. Germline V gene sequence: CDR1 SGHTA, CDR2 FQGTGA. This CDR3 has 14 amino acids. Here the CDR3 reads CASSLWPSGETQYF. CDR3 bases: TGTGCCAGCAGCTTATGGCCTAGCGGGGAGACCCAGTACTTC.

This chain joins TRBV20-1 and TRBJ2-3; no definite D call. CDR1 and CDR2 from the germline V gene are DFQATT and SNEGSKA (reference sequence). The CDR3 consists of 12 residues. Trimming took off 5 bases at V and 0 bases at J, with 6 bases between the two ends. The CDR3 DNA reads as TGCAGTGCTTGTTACAGCACAGATACGCAGTATTTT. This codes for CSACYSTDTQYF.

The genes are TRBV4-1 and TRBJ1-2; D is perhaps TRBD1 (5 bases). V shed 1 base and J shed 5 bases, with 11 bases lying between them. The germline gives CDR1 MGHRA, CDR2 YSYEKL. The CDR3 length is 14 residues. The CDR3 DNA reads as TGCGCCAGCAGCCAAGTTCGCAGGGATTATGGCTACACCTTC. This sequence encodes CASSQVRRDYGYTF.

CDR3 protein: CASSGYQVGTEAFF. CDR3 bases: TGTGCCAGCAGCGGTTACCAGGTCGGCACTGAAGCTTTCTTT. This chain connects TRBV11-2 to TRBJ1-1; D remains ambiguous. The CDR3 is made up of 14 amino acids. Per the germline V gene, CDR1 is SGHAT and CDR2 is FQNNGV. V was pared by 5 bases and J by 4 bases, with 14 bases between.

The chain has TRBV6-6 and TRBJ1-5; the D gene is possibly TRBD1 (6 bases). Trimming pared 5 bases from V and 7 bases from J, leaving 15 bases between. The CDR3 is made up of 14 amino acids. The germline V gene has CDR1 MNHNY and CDR2 SVGAGI (reference sequence). CDR3 sequence: CASSAGDIWQPQHF. In DNA, the CDR3 is TGTGCCAGCAGTGCAGGGGATATTTGGCAGCCCCAGCATTTT.

This rearrangement joins TRBV12-3 or TRBV12-4 to TRBJ2-2; D gene ambiguous. The CDR3 totals 17 residues. Trimming pared 3 bases from V and 1 base from J, leaving 15 bases between. CDR3 bases: TGTGCCAGCAGTTTGGACCCCTGGCAGGAGAACACCGGGGAGCTGTTTTTT. Translating it yields CASSLDPWQENTGELFF.

The chain recombines TRBV7-2 with TRBJ2-5; 9 positions agree with TRBD2. V lost 4 bases and J lost 2; bases outside the gene matches: 20. Germline CDR1 and CDR2: SGHTA and FQGNSA. The CDR3 runs 20 residues. CDR3 residues: CASSSSPGLASGNPQETQYF. The CDR3 DNA reads as TGTGCCAGCAGCTCCTCGCCGGGACTAGCTTCTGGGAACCCTCAAGAGACCCAGTACTTC.

In DNA form, the CDR3 reads TGCAGTGCTAGAGACCCTAGAAGCACAGATACGCAGTATTTT. Encoded protein: CSARDPRSTDTQYF. The chain carries TRBV20-1 and TRBJ2-3; D not resolved. The V and J ends lost 0 bases and 0 bases respectively, with 7 bases between them. Per germline, CDR1 DFQATT and CDR2 SNEGSKA (reference sequence). The CDR3 loop spans 14 amino acids.

The rearrangement links TRBV4-2 to TRBJ1-1, with a weak D call TRBD1 (5 bases). CDR1 is LGHNA and CDR2 is YNFKEQ in the germline V gene. Trimming removed 0 bases from V and 3 bases from J, with 11 bases in between. This CDR3 contains 15 residues. The chain's CDR3 is CASSQEQGAYTEAFF. Written as DNA, the CDR3 is TGTGCCAGCAGCCAAGAGCAAGGGGCTTACACTGAAGCTTTCTTT.

Of note for this clonotype: The junction differs from germline at one of its ends, possibly a read error. V and J are TRBV15 and TRBJ1-6; no clear D. Germline values: CDR1 LNHNV, CDR2 YYDKDF (reference sequence). This CDR3 region has 16 residues. CDR3 sequence reads: CATSRDDGTYNSPLHF. Here the CDR3 DNA reads TGTGCCACCAGCAGAGATGATGGCACCTACAATTCACCCCTCCACTTT. Full variable domain (remainder filled in from reference TRBV15 and TRBJ1-6): DAMVIQNPRYQVTQFGKPVTLSCSQTLNHNVMYWYQQKSSQAPKLLFHYYDKDFNNEADTPDNFQSRRPNTSFCFLDIRSPGLGDTAMYLCATSRDDGTYNSPLHFGNGTRLTVT.

Regarding this clonotype: At one end, the junction sequence differs from germline, possibly due to a read error. The J gene is TRBJ1-2, the V gene TRBV20-1; D gene ambiguous. Germline V gene data show CDR1 as DFQATT and CDR2 as SNEGSKA (reference sequence). The CDR3 covers 14 residues. CDR3 in DNA: TGCAGTGCTAGAGATTCTCGGTCCAACTATGACTACACCTTC. This gives the protein CSARDSRSNYDYTF.

This clonotype was counted ten times or more. CDR3 nucleotides: TGCAGTGCATGGGGACTAGCGGGGCACAATGAGCAGTTCTTC. It specifies CSAWGLAGHNEQFF. V is TRBV20-1 and J is TRBJ2-1; 13 nucleotides align to TRBD2. The length of the CDR3 is 14 residues. The ends lost 6 bases at V and 5 bases at J; junction bases unmatched: 4. Germline assignment: CDR1 DFQATT and CDR2 SNEGSKA (reference sequence).